Listed here is a single T cell receptor (beta chain). Its target antigen remains unknown. The sample holds no much larger clone one base away, and base qualities are not on file. CD3+CD8+ T cells were sorted from fresh PBMCs before TCR sequencing. After removal of 4 bases from V and 0 bases from J, the junction retains 6 bases not matched to a gene. Looking up the germline V gene (reference sequence) yields CDR1 SEHNR and CDR2 FQNEAQ. The CDR3, cysteine through phenylalanine, is 17 amino acids long. Kept here is only the CDR3 DNA, which spans 51 bases and is read in frame from base 1. These data come from a study of immunodeficiency (dated by TCRdb to between 2019 and 2020). Background for the entire study: To search for oligoclonality and VDJ recombination defects, the researchers carried out a repertoire analysis.

Beyond this particular receptor, the publication reports: Entropy comparisons showed n=3 (open circles) for patients versus healthy controls; a thymic development effect was only suggested as possible. Relative to control CD8+ T cells, CD8+ T cells from patients had restricted TRB V-J pairing and a lower productive entropy. Based on top-100 and total clonotype frequencies, severe oligoclonality was found in patient CD8+ T cells but not in patient CD4+ T cells.

After extraction using the QIAamp DNA Blood Mini Kit, genomic DNA was sent off for immunoSEQ repertoire analysis. Multiplex PCR was used to amplify CDR3 regions from a standard amount of genomic DNA template. PCR products were sequenced on an Illumina platform. The authors' analysis ran thus. Sequences were aligned to a reference, with V, D and J gene definitions taken from IMGT. A nearest-neighbor clustering algorithm merged closely related sequences to remove PCR and sequencing errors. V, D and J usage in productive unique and total sequences was analyzed using ImmunoSEQ Analyzer tools and R version 3.6.1. Sourced from immuneACCESS, this table was stored by TCRdb with only in-frame sequences that have V and J called. A share of the clones is absent; for the studies checked, an unresolved V gene accounts for under half, and the remainder has no known explanation. From that table come the V and J calls and clone size; the DNA was used to work out D and trimming. In all, the sample holds about 350 clones, and nearly 95% of those were seen once. The ten top clones hold more than 50% of the sample.

Sequenced material: CD8+ T cells from blood. This clonotype was sampled from a girl aged 2-9 years. The rearrangement joined TRBV7-9 to TRBJ2-2; TRBD1 lines up with 9 middle nucleotides. The DNA reads as follows: TGTGCCAGCAGCTCGCCGGACAGGGGTACGAACACCGGGGAGCTGTTTTTT. Translated, it gives CASSSPDRGTNTGELFF.